These T cell receptor beta chains were read from a single sample in a study of identical twins. Using its own MiXCR run on the 5' RACE reads, TCRdb lists one record per CDR3 protein. This table holds 470,000 or so distinct CDR3 sequences, approximately 25% found once. These data are also associated with another study on T cells expressing NK-cell markers.

The sample comprised CD4+ T cells sorted from blood. The origin of the receptors is a woman aged 18-29 years in good health. The CDR3 runs from the conserved cysteine through the conserved F or W. Each record gives: CDR3 protein, CDR3 DNA, J gene, V gene, clone size, D gene. The D gene is left open where the match is weak. Some rows have no size entry. The others give once, few or many, or a class for an expanded clone.

CASSRGVVSDTQYF | TGTGCCAGCAGCCGCGGGGTAGTCTCAGATACGCAGTATTTT | TRBJ2-3 | TRBV6-1 | once | NA
CASSPRELHAGELFF | TGTGCCAGCAGTCCTAGGGAGTTGCACGCCGGGGAGCTGTTTTTT | TRBJ2-2 | TRBV6-1 | NA | NA
CASQTGIRPLHF | TGTGCCAGTCAAACAGGGATAAGACCCCTCCACTTT | TRBJ1-6 | TRBV12-3/TRBV12-4 | few | NA
CSGLDATYEQYF | TGCAGCGGCCTGGACGCTACCTACGAGCAGTACTTC | TRBJ2-7 | TRBV29-1 | few | NA
CSAVAGGHGETQYF | TGCAGTGCTGTAGCGGGAGGGCATGGGGAGACCCAGTACTTC | TRBJ2-5 | TRBV20-1 | NA | TRBD2
CAIRRLAGGKDTQYF | TGTGCCATCAGGAGACTAGCGGGAGGAAAAGATACGCAGTATTTT | TRBJ2-3 | TRBV10-3 | NA | TRBD2
CASSLDQGLARVDTQYF | TGTGCCAGCAGCTTAGATCAGGGACTAGCGAGAGTGGATACGCAGTATTTT | TRBJ2-3 | TRBV11-2 | NA | TRBD2
CASSGTSGADEQFF | TGTGCCAGCAGTGGGACTAGCGGGGCGGATGAGCAGTTCTTC | TRBJ2-1 | TRBV2 | few | TRBD2
CSARDPSETQYF | TGCAGTGCTAGAGATCCCTCAGAGACCCAGTACTTC | TRBJ2-5 | TRBV20-1 | few | NA
CSARGATSGRIDEQFF | TGCAGTGCTAGAGGGGCGACTAGCGGGAGGATTGATGAGCAGTTCTTC | TRBJ2-1 | TRBV20-1 | NA | TRBD2
CAAGTAGANVLTF | TGTGCCGCCGGGACGGCTGGGGCCAACGTCCTGACTTTC | TRBJ2-6 | TRBV24-1 | NA | NA
CSARKTGTGAYNEQFF | TGCAGTGCTAGAAAGACCGGGACAGGGGCCTACAATGAGCAGTTCTTC | TRBJ2-1 | TRBV20-1 | NA | TRBD1
CASSSLEKWGNTIYF | TGTGCCAGCAGTTCACTCGAAAAGTGGGGAAACACCATATATTTT | TRBJ1-3 | TRBV6-5 | NA | NA
CASSLPEAIDTQYF | TGCGCCAGCAGCCTCCCGGAGGCTATAGATACGCAGTATTTT | TRBJ2-3 | TRBV5-1 | few | NA
CASSLGLGAEQYF | TGTGCCAGCAGCTTAGGTTTAGGTGCCGAGCAGTACTTC | TRBJ2-7 | TRBV7-9 | NA | NA
CASSQVGQSNSPLHF | TGCGCCAGCAGCCAAGTAGGACAATCAAATTCACCCCTCCACTTT | TRBJ1-6 | TRBV4-1 | few | NA
CASSLRGPRGTGELFF | TGTGCCAGCAGCCTTCGGGGCCCCAGGGGAACCGGGGAGCTGTTTTTT | TRBJ2-2 | TRBV3-1 | few | NA
CASSSDPLSSPLHF | TGTGCCAGCAGCTCAGACCCTCTATCTTCACCCCTCCACTTT | TRBJ1-6 | TRBV7-9 | few | NA
CASSRDAGGNTEAFF | TGTGCCAGCAGCCGAGATGCCGGGGGGAACACTGAAGCTTTCTTT | TRBJ1-1 | TRBV4-2 | NA | NA
CASSVAPQREGSDTQYF | TGTGCCAGCAGCGTAGCGCCACAACGGGAGGGGTCAGATACGCAGTATTTT | TRBJ2-3 | TRBV9 | few | TRBD2
CASSLFGGGNTIYF | TGTGCCAGCAGCTTGTTCGGAGGGGGAAACACCATATATTTT | TRBJ1-3 | TRBV5-4 | NA | NA
CASRTAPGTGFGYTF | TGCGCCAGCAGAACCGCTCCCGGGACAGGGTTTGGCTACACCTTC | TRBJ1-2 | TRBV5-1 | NA | TRBD1
CASSQVWGTGELFF | TGTGCCAGCAGCCAAGTTTGGGGGACCGGGGAGCTGTTTTTT | TRBJ2-2 | TRBV14 | NA | NA
CASNRESNSPLHF | TGTGCCAGCAATCGGGAGAGTAATTCACCCCTCCACTTT | TRBJ1-6 | TRBV2 | once | NA
CASSQTIQGPTYEQYF | TGCGCCAGCAGCCAAACAATACAGGGTCCTACCTACGAGCAGTACTTC | TRBJ2-7 | TRBV4-3 | few | NA
CASSARDSYTEAFF | TGCGCCAGCAGCGCCCGGGACAGTTACACTGAAGCTTTCTTT | TRBJ1-1 | TRBV5-1 | few | TRBD1
CSARVWDTEAFF | TGCAGTGCTAGAGTATGGGACACTGAAGCTTTCTTT | TRBJ1-1 | TRBV20-1 | NA | NA
CSAQKRGRIDTQYF | TGCAGTGCTCAGAAGCGGGGCCGCATAGATACGCAGTATTTT | TRBJ2-3 | TRBV20-1 | few | TRBD2
CSARADGNTEAFF | TGCAGTGCTAGGGCGGACGGAAACACTGAAGCTTTCTTT | TRBJ1-1 | TRBV20-1 | NA | NA
CASCPRRGGNGYTF | TGTGCCAGCTGCCCCCGGCGGGGCGGGAATGGCTACACCTTC | TRBJ1-2 | TRBV12-3/TRBV12-4 | few | NA
CASSLETQNNSPLHF | TGCGCCAGCAGCTTGGAAACACAGAATAATTCACCCCTCCACTTT | TRBJ1-6 | TRBV5-1 | NA | NA
CASSLAGHSGSRREQYF | TGTGCCAGCAGCTTAGCAGGACACTCCGGGTCTCGGCGGGAGCAGTACTTC | TRBJ2-7 | TRBV7-2 | NA | NA
CAISGQGADEQYF | TGTGCTATCAGTGGTCAGGGGGCCGACGAGCAGTACTTC | TRBJ2-7 | TRBV10-3 | few | TRBD1
CASSPTDVTGELFF | TGTGCCAGCTCACCCACGGATGTCACCGGGGAGCTGTTTTTT | TRBJ2-2 | TRBV18 | once | NA
CASSLKGLLLYEQYF | TGTGCCAGCAGCTTGAAGGGACTCCTACTCTACGAGCAGTACTTC | TRBJ2-7 | TRBV5-5 | few | NA